Below, 29 T cell receptor beta chains from the same sample are listed, as sequenced in a study of CD8+ T cells in alopecia areata (dated by TCRdb to the late 2010s). Libraries came from the immunoSEQ multiplex PCR assay. RNA was extracted from all samples and reverse transcribed into cDNA as template for TCR sequencing. TCRdb carries this immuneACCESS record with in-frame sequences only. Its versions omit some clonotypes, under half of them owing to an unresolved V gene in the studies checked, with the rest unexplained. The sample has about 180,000 clones on record, less than 80% of them singletons. The top ten clones comprise roughly 10% of the sample. According to the study, the label for this sample's time point signals: baseline before oral tofacitinib. Material: CD8+ T cells sorted from blood, obtained at week 0. The receptors shown here come from a human donor with alopecia areata.

This chain uses TRBV4-1 with TRBJ1-2; D is possibly TRBD1 (6 bases). Germline loops: CDR1 MGHRA, CDR2 YSYEKL. Trimming stripped 0 bases from V and 5 bases from J, with 13 bases between. This CDR3 has 15 residues. The DNA of the CDR3 is TGCGCCAGCAGCCAAGATCGCGGACAGAGTTATGGCTACACCTTC. Amino acid sequence: CASSQDRGQSYGYTF.

The rearrangement links TRBV5-1 to TRBJ2-3; 12 bases align to TRBD2. The germline gives CDR1 SGHRS, CDR2 YFSETQ. With 1 base clipped from V and 10 bases from J, the junction kept 7 bases outside the gene matches. This CDR3 has 15 residues. Here the CDR3 reads CASSLTRTSGDAQYF. The CDR3 DNA follows: TGCGCCAGCAGCTTGACCCGGACTAGCGGGGATGCGCAGTATTTT.

The genes are TRBV30 and TRBJ1-5, with D possibly TRBD1 on 5 matching bases. In germline, CDR1 is GTSNPN, CDR2 SVGIG (reference sequence). Deletions cut 1 base from V and 5 bases from J, with 12 bases between. The CDR3 runs 14 residues. CDR3 DNA sequence: TGTGCCTGGAGTGAGACAGCCACCTATCAGCCCCAGCATTTT. It encodes CAWSETATYQPQHF.

The V and J genes are TRBV30 and TRBJ2-1, with D perhaps assigned TRBD1 or TRBD2 (5 bases each). V lost 5 bases to trimming and J lost 9 bases, with 8 bases between them. The CDR3 loop spans 10 amino acids. In germline, CDR1 is GTSNPN, CDR2 SVGIG (reference sequence). CDR3 region: CAWGDGEQFF. The CDR3 DNA follows: TGTGCCTGGGGGGACGGTGAGCAGTTCTTC.

This rearrangement joins TRBV10-3 to TRBJ2-3; 9 bases are shared with TRBD2. The CDR3 is made up of 14 amino acids. Germline CDR1 is ENHRY and CDR2 is SYGVKD. The V segment lost 8 bases and the J segment 5 bases; nucleotides outside the gene matches: 8. CDR3 residues: CAIVAGGPQDTQYF. The CDR3 DNA follows: TGTGCCATCGTGGCGGGGGGGCCCCAAGATACGCAGTATTTT.

The J gene is TRBJ2-7, the V gene TRBV2; perhaps TRBD2 as D (7 bases). This CDR3 is 15 amino acids long. The ends were cut back, 10 bases at V and 7 bases at J, with 26 bases in the middle. Germline lookup yields CDR1 SNHLY and CDR2 FYNNEI. CDR3 residues: CANARVRGATTEQYF. The CDR3 DNA sequence: TGTGCCAACGCCAGAGTACGGGGGGCGACGACTGAGCAGTACTTC. Full variable domain (missing parts from reference TRBV2 and TRBJ2-7): EPEVTQTPSHQVTQMGQEVILRCVPISNHLYFYWYRQILGQKVEFLVSFYNNEISEKSEIFDDQFSVERPDGSNFTLKIRSTKLEDSAMYFCANARVRGATTEQYFGPGTRLTVT.

V is TRBV2 and J is TRBJ1-2; D is unresolved. Germline CDR1 reads SNHLY; CDR2 reads FYNNEI. The CDR3 is made up of 11 amino acids. V was trimmed by 3 bases and J by 6 bases, leaving 5 bases between them. The CDR3 nucleotides are TGTGCCAGCAGTGATAGGGATGGCTACACCTTC. Protein: CASSDRDGYTF.

The V call is TRBV5-1, the J call TRBJ1-1; D gene uncertain. This CDR3 spans 15 amino acids. Germline CDR1 and CDR2: SGHRS and YFSETQ. Trimming shortened V by 3 bases and J by 0 bases, and 12 bases separated the two germline ends. CDR3 DNA: TGCGCCAGCAGCTGGTGGTGGGGAGTGAACACTGAAGCTTTCTTT. Its protein product is CASSWWWGVNTEAFF.

This clone showed up just a few times. This sequence joins TRBV25-1 and TRBJ2-3, with D unclear. Germline V gene data show CDR1 as MGHDK and CDR2 as SYGVNS. V gave up 5 bases and J gave up 5 bases, with 14 bases separating them. The CDR3 has 14 residues. The CDR3 loop reads CASSLALGRDTQYF. Written as DNA, the CDR3 is TGTGCCAGCAGTCTGGCATTAGGACGAGATACGCAGTATTTT.

In its sample, this clone was seen once. The chain has TRBV27 and TRBJ2-7, with TRBD1 matching 7 bases. Trimming took 4 bases from V and 1 from J; bases not matched to a gene: 1. In germline, CDR1 is MNHEY, CDR2 SMNVEV (reference sequence). The CDR3 extends over 13 amino acids. This CDR3 reads CASSSGGSYEQYF. DNA for the CDR3: TGTGCCAGCAGTTCAGGGGGATCCTACGAGCAGTACTTC.

The J gene is TRBJ1-5, the V gene TRBV4-1; D possibly corresponds to TRBD1 (5 bases). Germline CDR1 MGHRA, CDR2 YSYEKL. The CDR3 length is 14 residues. The V gene lost 1 base and the J gene lost 2 bases, with 6 bases spanning the gap. The CDR3 sequence: CASSQVGGNQPQHF. The CDR3 DNA reads TGCGCCAGCAGCCAAGTGGGGGGCAATCAGCCCCAGCATTTT.

The rearrangement links TRBV27 to TRBJ2-7; perhaps TRBD1 as D (6 bases). The germline gives CDR1 MNHEY, CDR2 SMNVEV (reference sequence). Trimming removed 7 bases from V and 2 bases from J, with 15 bases in between. CDR3 length: 14 residues. In DNA form, the CDR3 reads TGTGCCAGCAAGACAGGCTTACCTGCCTACGAGCAGTACTTC. Translated: CASKTGLPAYEQYF.

The rearrangement links TRBV5-6 to TRBJ2-1; tentatively, D is TRBD1 (5 bases). V was trimmed by 2 bases and J by 9 bases, leaving 9 bases between them. The CDR3 totals 12 residues. Germline CDR1 is SGHDT and CDR2 is YYEEEE. The DNA of the CDR3 is TGTGCCAGCAGCTTTCAGGGAAGTGAGCAGTTCTTC. Amino acid sequence: CASSFQGSEQFF.

This clone occurred once. The chain uses TRBV7-8 and TRBJ2-7; D perhaps matches TRBD1 (5 bases). Germline V gene data show CDR1 as SGHVS and CDR2 as FQNEAQ. V was clipped by 5 bases and J by 3 bases, with 11 bases between them. The CDR3 has 13 residues. CDR3 region: CASSHRTHYEQYF. In DNA, the CDR3 is TGTGCCAGCAGCCACAGGACCCACTACGAGCAGTACTTC.

The chain employs TRBV30 and TRBJ2-3, with TRBD2 identical over 7 bases. CDR1 is GTSNPN, CDR2 SVGIG, per germline (reference sequence). The CDR3 loop spans 12 amino acids. V lost 4 bases to trimming and J lost 4 bases; unmatched junction nucleotides: 2. CDR3 nucleotide sequence: TGTGCCTGGAAGGGACTACCAGATACGCAGTATTTT. This sequence encodes CAWKGLPDTQYF.

The chain couples TRBV2 to TRBJ1-5, with D perhaps TRBD1 (6 bases). Germline-derived CDR1 and CDR2 are SNHLY and FYNNEI. Trimming removed 5 bases at V and 2 bases at J, with 13 bases between. CDR3 length: 15 residues. The CDR3 nucleotides read TGTGCCAGCAGTCCACAGGGAGTAGGCAATCAGCCCCAGCATTTT. The encoded protein is CASSPQGVGNQPQHF.

This clone was detected only a few times. The chain carries TRBV11-1 and TRBJ2-3; 10 bases agree with TRBD2. J was trimmed by 3 bases and V by 2 bases; bases with no gene match: 2. Germline V gene data show CDR1 as SGHAT and CDR2 as FQDESV (reference sequence). This CDR3 spans 15 amino acids. In DNA form, the CDR3 reads TGTGCCAGCAGCTTAAAGCGGGGGGGGACAGATACGCAGTATTTT. Its protein product is CASSLKRGGTDTQYF. The variable domain in full, completed from reference TRBV11-1 and TRBJ2-3, reads EAEVAQSPRYKITEKSQAVAFWCDPISGHATLYWYRQILGQGPELLVQFQDESVVDDSQLPKDRFSAERLKGVDSTLKIQPAELGDSAMYLCASSLKRGGTDTQYFGPGTRLTVL.

J is TRBJ2-5 and V is TRBV25-1, with a weak D call TRBD2 (5 bases). This CDR3 comprises 12 residues. Between the trimmed V and J ends, which lost 5 bases and 4 bases, there was a span of 8 bases. CDR1 MGHDK and CDR2 SYGVNS come from the germline V gene. Here the CDR3 DNA reads TGTGCCAGCAGTCGCGAGGGAGAGACCCAGTACTTC. This translates into CASSREGETQYF.

The chain is built from TRBV27 and TRBJ1-5; TRBD1 is a possible D gene (5 bases). In germline, CDR1 is MNHEY, CDR2 SMNVEV (reference sequence). The CDR3 covers 13 residues. Between the trimmed V and J ends, which lost 7 bases and 6 bases, there was a span of 13 bases. The CDR3 sequence is CASTSGLSQPQHF. For the CDR3, the DNA is TGTGCCAGCACCTCAGGGCTCAGTCAGCCCCAGCATTTT.

This chain links TRBV5-1 with TRBJ2-7; 9 bases align to TRBD1. Unmatched junction bases numbered 4, after V lost 0 bases and J lost 6 bases. CDR3 length: 14 residues. The germline CDR1 and CDR2 sequences are SGHRS and YFSETQ. CDR3 coding DNA: TGCGCCAGCAGCTTGGAACGGACAGGGGTCGAGCAGTACTTC. Amino acids: CASSLERTGVEQYF.

The genes are TRBV5-1 and TRBJ1-1; D remains ambiguous. The germline V and J ends were trimmed by 3 bases and 6 bases, with 15 bases remaining between them. This CDR3 region has 14 residues. Germline CDR1 reads SGHRS; CDR2 reads YFSETQ. The CDR3 bases are TGCGCCAGCAGCTCGGGAGTGGGGATCCCTGAAGCTTTCTTT. Its translation is CASSSGVGIPEAFF.

This chain connects TRBV12-5 to TRBJ2-7, with D perhaps given as TRBD1 or TRBD2 (5 bases each). CDR1 is LGHNT and CDR2 is FRNRAP in the germline V gene. Trimming pared 5 bases from V and 6 bases from J, leaving 5 bases between. This CDR3 region has 10 residues. The CDR3 region has the DNA TGTGCTAGTGGTGGGGGCGAGCAGTACTTC. Encoded protein: CASGGGEQYF.

This clone occurred once. The chain joins TRBV2 to TRBJ1-1; D perhaps matches TRBD1 (5 bases). Germline lookup yields CDR1 SNHLY and CDR2 FYNNEI. The germline V and J ends were trimmed by 9 bases and 8 bases, with 13 bases remaining between them. There are 11 residues in the CDR3. The CDR3 reads CARGEADEAFF. DNA for the CDR3: TGTGCCAGGGGGGAGGCGGACGAAGCTTTCTTT.

The rearrangement uses TRBV10-3 and TRBJ2-2; 10 bases line up with TRBD1. The germline V gene encodes CDR1 ENHRY and CDR2 SYGVKD. The CDR3 is 16 residues long. J was trimmed by 6 bases and V by 4 bases; bases with no gene match: 8. The CDR3, as DNA: TGTGCCATCAGTGTGACAGGGGGCGGCTCTTCCGGGGAGCTGTTTTTT. This codes for CAISVTGGGSSGELFF.

This chain joins TRBV7-9 and TRBJ2-7; 7 nucleotides line up with TRBD1. Trimming at V came to 1 base and at J to 2 bases, leaving 11 bases not matched to a gene. The CDR3 covers 17 residues. Germline CDR1 and CDR2: SEHNR and FQNEAQ (reference sequence). The CDR3 loop is CASSLGLRTGPTYEQYF. As DNA, the CDR3 is TGTGCCAGCAGCTTAGGTCTTAGGACAGGTCCCACCTACGAGCAGTACTTC.

This clone has only a few counts. V gene TRBV12-5 combines with J gene TRBJ1-3; D not certain. The CDR3 consists of 13 residues. Trimming cost V 11 bases and J 0 bases, with 11 bases left between them. Germline-derived CDR1 and CDR2 are LGHNT and FRNRAP. CDR3 bases: TGTGCTCTACCATCTAGCTCTGGAAACACCATATATTTT. Encoded protein: CALPSSSGNTIYF.

This clone occurred a few times. This chain connects TRBV15 to TRBJ1-5, with D possibly TRBD1 on 5 matching bases. This CDR3 contains 15 residues. Trimming shortened V by 8 bases and J by 0 bases, and 14 bases separated the two germline ends. CDR1 LNHNV and CDR2 YYDKDF come from the germline V gene (reference sequence). The CDR3 loop is CATGGLAHSNQPQHF. CDR3 nucleotide sequence: TGTGCCACCGGGGGACTGGCCCATAGCAATCAGCCCCAGCATTTT.

The chain combines TRBV27 with TRBJ1-1; no reliable D call. Trimming removed 2 bases from V and 8 bases from J, with 6 bases in between. CDR1 is MNHEY, CDR2 SMNVEV, per germline (reference sequence). This CDR3 contains 11 residues. This CDR3 reads CASSLGKEAFF. The CDR3 DNA reads TGTGCCAGCAGTTTAGGAAAGGAAGCTTTCTTT.

The rearrangement joins TRBV4-1 to TRBJ1-1; possibly TRBD1 for D (5 bases). Germline CDR1 and CDR2: MGHRA and YSYEKL. The V gene lost 0 bases and the J gene lost 11 bases, with 10 bases spanning the gap. The CDR3 loop spans 12 amino acids. The CDR3 sequence is CASSQEARGAFF. The CDR3 region has the DNA TGCGCCAGCAGCCAAGAAGCCCGGGGGGCTTTCTTT.